These T cell receptor beta chains were read from a single sample in a study of control samples from healthy donors and cancer patients. Sequencing was performed with immunoSEQ multiplex PCR; in TCRdb, only in-frame clones are kept and a portion is missing. The sample records tens of thousands of clones, 75% to 85% being singletons. Input material: blood. Source of these receptors: a man aged 60 to 69 in good health. CDR3s include the opening cysteine and the closing phenylalanine or tryptophan. Fields, in order: V gene, D gene, clone size, J gene, CDR3 DNA, CDR3 protein. A D gene is named only where the DNA matches it firmly. Clone size is stated in some rows and not others, as once, few, many or a class when expanded.

TRBV9	NA	NA	TRBJ2-7	TGTGCCAGCAGCGTAGGGCAGGGGCGGTCCTACGAGCAGTACTTC	CASSVGQGRSYEQYF
TRBV29-1	TRBD2	once	TRBJ2-3	TGCAGCGGTAGACTAGCTCCAAGCACAGATACGCAGTATTTT	CSGRLAPSTDTQYF
TRBV6-6	NA	NA	TRBJ1-2	TGTGCCAGCAGTCTCGGACAGAACTATGGCTACACCTTC	CASSLGQNYGYTF
TRBV29-1	NA	NA	TRBJ1-2	TGCAGCGTTGGAGAACAGGGCGTCGGCTATGGCTACACCTTC	CSVGEQGVGYGYTF
TRBV3-1/TRBV3-2	NA	NA	TRBJ1-6	TGTGCCAGCAGCGCCGGGACCATCAATTCACCCCTCCACTTT	CASSAGTINSPLHF
TRBV9	TRBD1	NA	TRBJ2-3	TGTGCCAGCAGCGTAGGGCCGGGACAGGGGGCAGATACGCAGTATTTT	CASSVGPGQGADTQYF
TRBV30	NA	few	TRBJ1-2	TGTGCCTGGAGTGTAACGTCAGGGAATGGCTACACCTTC	CAWSVTSGNGYTF
TRBV4-2	TRBD2	few	TRBJ2-5	TGTGCCAGCAGCCAAGAGCGGGAGTCAGAGACCCAGTACTTC	CASSQERESETQYF
TRBV27	NA	NA	TRBJ2-3	TGTGCCAGCAGTTTATACGGTTTTGGGGGCACAGATACGCAGTATTTT	CASSLYGFGGTDTQYF
TRBV7-3	NA	NA	TRBJ2-1	TGTGCCAGCAGCTCGGGACCTCCGGAGCAGTTCTTC	CASSSGPPEQFF
TRBV7-9	NA	NA	TRBJ2-1	TGTGCCAGCAGCCGACCTTTGTTGGAGCAGTTCTTC	CASSRPLLEQFF
TRBV11-1	NA	NA	TRBJ2-5	TGTGCCAGCAGCTTAGCGGGCGGTTCGGAGACCCAGTACTTC	CASSLAGGSETQYF
TRBV7-2	NA	few	TRBJ1-1	TGTGCCAGCACCGAGGAGGGGTTCAACACTGAAGCTTTCTTT	CASTEEGFNTEAFF
TRBV7-6	NA	NA	TRBJ2-7	TGTGCCAGCAGCCTCGTGGGCAGTAGCTCGGAGGAGCAGTACTTC	CASSLVGSSSEEQYF
TRBV3-1/TRBV3-2	TRBD1	NA	TRBJ1-6	TGTGCCAGCAGCCTCGGACAGGGGTTTCGTTCACCCCTCCACTTT	CASSLGQGFRSPLHF
TRBV30	NA	NA	TRBJ1-1	TGTGCCTGGAGTGTAAAGCGGAACACTGAAGCTTTCTTT	CAWSVKRNTEAFF
TRBV7-2	NA	once	TRBJ2-5	TGTGCCAGCAGCTTAGGTGGTCTAGCCCAAGAGACCCAGTACTTC	CASSLGGLAQETQYF
TRBV7-2	NA	NA	TRBJ2-6	TGTGCCAGCAGCCCCGGCGACGGGGTACCCTCTGGGGCCAACGTCCTGACTTTC	CASSPGDGVPSGANVLTF
TRBV2	NA	NA	TRBJ1-6	TGTGCCAGCAGTGAAGAATACGTCCGACCCCTCCACTTT	CASSEEYVRPLHF
TRBV7-2	TRBD2	medium-sized	TRBJ2-7	TGTGCCAGCAGCTACGCCCCCACTGGCGGGAGTAGCCACGAGCAGTACTTC	CASSYAPTGGSSHEQYF
TRBV5-4	TRBD1	NA	TRBJ2-7	TGTGCCAGCAGCCAGGCAGGGGGCAACGAGCAGTACTTC	CASSQAGGNEQYF
TRBV2	NA	NA	TRBJ1-5	TGTGCCAGCAGCCCGGGGAATCAGCCCCAGCATTTT	CASSPGNQPQHF
TRBV9	NA	NA	TRBJ1-3	TGTGCCAGCAGCGTAGGGTCCATCTCTGGAAACACCATATATTTT	CASSVGSISGNTIYF
TRBV7-9	NA	many	TRBJ2-1	TGTGCCAGCAGCCCCCTTAGCGGCCCTTCCTACAATGAGCAGTTCTTC	CASSPLSGPSYNEQFF
TRBV28	TRBD2	NA	TRBJ2-2	TGTGCCAGCAGTTCCCTTGGGGACTACCTGATTGGGGAGCTGTTTTTT	CASSSLGDYLIGELFF
TRBV7-2	NA	NA	TRBJ1-2	TGTGCCAGCAGCTTAGTCCAGCGTGGCTACACCTTC	CASSLVQRGYTF
TRBV18	TRBD1	few	TRBJ2-7	TGTGCCAGCTCGCCAGACAGGGGGCGGGAGCAGTACTTC	CASSPDRGREQYF
TRBV12-3/TRBV12-4	NA	NA	TRBJ2-2	TGTGCCAGCAGTCTCACGAACACCGGGGAGCTGTTTTTT	CASSLTNTGELFF
TRBV7-9	TRBD1	NA	TRBJ1-6	TGTGCCAGCAGCTTAAAAGGGACAGGGGATTCACCCCTCCACTTT	CASSLKGTGDSPLHF
TRBV28	NA	NA	TRBJ1-4	TGTGCCAGCAGTTTTGGCACGGGGCCAAATGAAAAACTGTTTTTT	CASSFGTGPNEKLFF
TRBV7-9	TRBD1	NA	TRBJ2-3	TGTGCCAGCAGCACCCGGACAGGATACACAGATACGCAGTATTTT	CASSTRTGYTDTQYF
TRBV7-9	TRBD2	NA	TRBJ2-1	TGTGCCAGCAGCTCTAGCGGGAGGATGAATGAGCAGTTCTTC	CASSSSGRMNEQFF
TRBV10-3	NA	NA	TRBJ2-2	TGTGCCATCAGTGAGACCTCCGTGGTCGGGGAGCTGTTTTTT	CAISETSVVGELFF
TRBV5-6	NA	NA	TRBJ2-2	TGTGCCAGCAGTTTTGCCGGGACAATGAACACCGGGGAGCTGTTTTTT	CASSFAGTMNTGELFF
TRBV6-1	NA	NA	TRBJ2-3	TGTGCCAGCAGTGAATACGGGGCAGATACGCAGTATTTT	CASSEYGADTQYF
TRBV12-3/TRBV12-4	NA	once	TRBJ1-1	TGTGCCAGCAGTATACAGGGGAACACTGAAGCTTTCTTT	CASSIQGNTEAFF
TRBV6-5	TRBD1	NA	TRBJ2-1	TGTGCCAGCAGTACGGGGACAGCGCCTGGGATCTTC	CASSTGTAPGIF
TRBV2	NA	NA	TRBJ2-3	TGTGCCAGCGAAGGGACCCGTGCTAGCACAGATACGCAGTATTTT	CASEGTRASTDTQYF
TRBV5-8	TRBD2	NA	TRBJ2-7	TGTGCCAGCAGCCGTGGACTAGCGGGTTCCTACGAGCAGTACTTC	CASSRGLAGSYEQYF
TRBV6-5	NA	NA	TRBJ2-6	TGTGCCAGCAGTTGGACAACCTCTGGGGCCAACGTCCTGACTTTC	CASSWTTSGANVLTF
TRBV5-8	TRBD2	NA	TRBJ2-5	TGTGCCAGCAGCAAGTACGGGACGGGAGGCCAAGAGACCCAGTACTTC	CASSKYGTGGQETQYF
TRBV30	NA	once	TRBJ2-7	TGTGCCTGGAGTAACCTGGGGGTAGCCTCCTACGAGCAGTACTTC	CAWSNLGVASYEQYF
TRBV5-4	TRBD1	few	TRBJ2-5	TGTGCCAGCAGCTTTCAGTTGACAGGGGCACAAGAAAAGACCCAGTACTTC	CASSFQLTGAQEKTQYF
TRBV15	TRBD2	NA	TRBJ2-2	TGTGCCACCAGCAGAGATCAGCTCGGGACTAGCCCCGGGGAGCTGTTTTTT	CATSRDQLGTSPGELFF
TRBV7-9	TRBD1	NA	TRBJ2-1	TGTGCCAGCAGCGTAGGACAGGCTAACAATGAGCAGTTCTTC	CASSVGQANNEQFF
TRBV2	NA	NA	TRBJ2-2	TGTGCCAGCAGCGAGAGCGGAGACACCGGGGAGCTGTTTTTT	CASSESGDTGELFF
TRBV2	NA	NA	TRBJ2-5	TGTGCCAGCAGATCACAAGAGACCCAGTACTTC	CASRSQETQYF
TRBV7-2	TRBD1	NA	TRBJ1-2	TGTGCCAGCAGCCCCCGGGACAGGGGATCCTATGGCTACACCTTC	CASSPRDRGSYGYTF
TRBV15	NA	NA	TRBJ2-7	TGTGCCACCAGCAGAGAGGGAGGGACAGGTCCCTACGAGCAGTACTTC	CATSREGGTGPYEQYF
TRBV29-1	NA	NA	TRBJ1-1	TGCAGCGCGTACGGACAGATTAACACTGAAGCTTTCTTT	CSAYGQINTEAFF
TRBV6-5	NA	NA	TRBJ2-7	TGTGCCAGCAGCCCACGACTAGATGGCGAGCAGTACTTC	CASSPRLDGEQYF
TRBV3-1/TRBV3-2	NA	NA	TRBJ2-1	TGTGCCAGCAGCCAAGTTAACGGAAACAATGAGCAGTTCTTC	CASSQVNGNNEQFF
TRBV4-3	NA	NA	TRBJ2-3	TGCGCCAGCAGCCAAGATTTCATCGGCAGGTCTTACACAGATACGCAGTATTTT	CASSQDFIGRSYTDTQYF